This T cell receptor beta chain was sequenced for a study of blood T cell repertoires in COVID-19. Study-wide context: COVID-19 samples from acute and convalescent phases originated in the United States, Italy and Spain. The cDNA or gDNA used as material had been derived from T cells, B-cell-depleted T cells, or PBMCs.

As processed by the authors: Reference gene primers were amplified, and this amplification served to estimate nucleated cell counts. Libraries were prepared by immunoSEQ multiplex PCR; TCRdb keeps only in-frame clonotypes and omits some of them. D and trimming were read from the DNA, whereas the V and J calls and clone size are those reported in that table. The sample records about 88,000 clones, 90% to 95% being singletons. Trimming took 0 bases from V and 4 from J, leaving 10 bases between them. Germline V gene data show CDR1 as MNHNY and CDR2 as SVGAGI (reference sequence). The CDR3 is 14 amino acids.

The specimen sequenced was peripheral blood. V is TRBV6-6 and J is TRBJ2-7; tentatively, D is TRBD1 (7 bases). This TCR came from a man aged 55 to 70 with acute or convalescent COVID-19. CDR3 DNA sequence: TGTGCCAGCAGTTACTCGACAGGGACTTACGAGCAGTACTTC. Its protein product is CASSYSTGTYEQYF.